The entry that follows covers one TCR beta chain sequence. The antigen this receptor binds is unknown. Base qualities are missing; no much larger clone stands one base away. The CDR3 regions of human TCRbeta chains were subjected to immunosequencing. The paper's data handling went like this. Repertoire TCRs were matched against a reference library of SARS-CoV-2-specific TCRs generated with the MIRA antigen-specificity platform. Breadth was defined as the fraction of unique TCRs that were SARS-CoV-2-associated. Depth was defined as the fraction of total T cells that were SARS-CoV-2-associated. Using the MIRA data, each spike-specific TCR was assigned both to the spike region to which the TCR was reactive and to a CD4 or CD8 class. Log10-transformed breadth and depth values were compared by one-way ANOVA with Sidak's multiple comparisons tests. TCRdb obtained this table from immuneACCESS and retained in-frame rearrangements with V and J assigned. These tables miss some clones; where compared with another copy, unresolved V genes account for less than half of the shortfall, and the remainder is unexplained. V, J and clone size are those of that table, while D and trimming were read from the DNA. Counted in this sample were over 70,000 clones; 65% to 80% of them appeared once. Together, the top ten hold roughly 28% of the sample.

From its cysteine to its phenylalanine, the CDR3 spans 16 amino acids. The sequence is cut down to CDR3 DNA, 48 bases in frame from base 1. From the germline V gene (reference sequence), CDR1 is LNHDA and CDR2 is SQIVND. V ends up 1 base short and J 5 bases short, with an unmatched junction base count of 7. Sample time point, as interpreted from the label and publication: about 28 days (+/-7) after the second vaccine dose. The sample's treatment or condition label, decoded: meningococcal conjugate vaccine given as trial control. The vaccinee samples were drawn from two UK trials, COV001 and COV002, one of which was a single-blind randomized controlled phase 2/3 trial testing AZD1222 (ChAdOx1 nCoV-19) in healthy adults. Trial participant PBMC samples were collected at day 0 and day 28 after the second dose for TCRbeta chain sequencing. The data stem from a study of T cell responses to AZD1222 COVID-19 vaccine (dated by TCRdb to the early 2020s). Background on the whole study: TCR sequencing covered more than 230 trial participants: 200 to 210 given two doses of AZD1222 and 26 given two doses of MenACWY control vaccine. Trial participants were enrolled by age into subgroups of 18-55, 56-69 and 70-plus years, and roughly 150, 30 and 60 TCR-sequenced participants, respectively, were included in these subgroups.

Findings and caveats that apply to the study as a whole: Spike-specific TCR breadth and depth rose significantly after two AZD1222 doses compared with day 0 and with MenACWY recipients. Participants were mostly white British and included more females than males, and it was suggested by the authors that clonal diversity may have been underestimated. The 56-69-year group was small, and its depth increase did not reach significance, likely because of low power. Vaccine-associated CD4 TCRs spanned the whole spike protein, with dominant responses in regions 160-218 and 743-854. Because no samples from the day 14 peak response were available, repertoires could be characterized only after the peak T cell response. Conclusions about previously exposed vaccinees are limited, since just 6 or 7 AZD1222 recipients were seropositive for SARS-CoV-2 at baseline. Nearly half of unique spike-specific TCRs reportedly recognized epitopes outside regions mutated in the B.1.351 and B.1.1.7 variants.

The sequencing here drew on peripheral blood, taken 28 days after the second dose of the MenACWY control vaccine. This TCR was sampled from an adult who received the MenACWY meningococcal vaccine as a control. The chain employs TRBV19 and TRBJ2-5; 10 central nucleotides agree with TRBD2. The sequence in DNA is TGTGCCAGTAGTATAGGGAGACTAGCGGGTGGGGAGACCCAGTACTTC. Translated, this is CASSIGRLAGGETQYF.